This T cell receptor (beta chain) appears in the sequencing data of a study of blood T cells in healthy people across ages. Then a second PCR, running roughly 7 to 11 cycles, was carried out with a sample-barcoded 5' primer and a J-beta primer mix. Using its own MiXCR run on the 5' RACE reads, TCRdb lists one record per CDR3 protein. The table includes over 1.5 million distinct CDR3 sequences, about 49% detected once. Sequenced: blood. The sequence derives from a woman aged 40 to 50 in good health.

In DNA, the CDR3 is TGCAGCGTCGGCACAGGGGGCACTGGCTACGAGCAGTACTTC. Protein sequence: CSVGTGGTGYEQYF. V usage is TRBV29-1 and J usage is TRBJ2-7, with 9 bases that match TRBD1. Germline V gene lookup returns CDR1 SQVTM and CDR2 ANQGSEA. This CDR3 is 14 amino acids long. The ends lost 6 bases at V and 3 bases at J; junction bases unmatched: 9.